The rows below give T cell receptor beta chains drawn from one sample of a study of OX40 agonist ivuxolimab in advanced cancers. The protocol was immunoSEQ multiplex PCR, while the TCRdb copy is restricted to in-frame clones and leaves out a portion. Of tens of thousands of clones listed, around 87% are singletons. This specimen consisted of CD4+ or CD8+ T cells sorted from blood, obtained in a trial of the OX40 agonist ivuxolimab. Receptors originate from an adult with an advanced solid tumor such as melanoma, head and neck, liver or kidney cancer. The CDR3 runs from the conserved cysteine through the conserved F or W. D genes are given only for firm matches. Size is stated for part of the rows, as once, few or many counts, or as a class when the clone is expanded.

d_gene,len,j_gene,v_gene,abundance,CDR3nt,CDR3aa
-,12,TRBJ2-5,TRBV5-4,-,TGTGCCAGCAGCCTTTACCAAGAGACCCAGTACTTC,CASSLYQETQYF
TRBD2,16,TRBJ2-1,TRBV9,-,TGTGCCAGCAGCGGACGAGCGGGAGGGTTACACAATGAGCAGTTCTTC,CASSGRAGGLHNEQFF
-,18,TRBJ1-1,TRBV19,-,TGTGCCAGTAGTATGGCGGGGACACTCAGGGTCGGGGACACTGAAGCTTTCTTT,CASSMAGTLRVGDTEAFF
TRBD1,16,TRBJ2-7,TRBV14,-,TGTGCCAGCAGCCGAGCCACCACAGGGGCAGATTACGAGCAGTACTTC,CASSRATTGADYEQYF
-,13,TRBJ2-7,TRBV19,-,TGTGCCAGTAGTATAGGTGTGAGAGACGAGCAGTACTTC,CASSIGVRDEQYF
-,14,TRBJ2-5,TRBV7-9,-,TGTGCCAGCAGCTTAGGGAACAGTAAAGAGACCCAGTACTTC,CASSLGNSKETQYF
-,21,TRBJ2-6,TRBV12-5,-,TGTGCTAGTGGTTTGCTCCGGGGTCTGCTACCTATTTACTCTGGGGCCAACGTCCTGACTTTC,CASGLLRGLLPIYSGANVLTF
TRBD1,14,TRBJ1-1,TRBV7-2,-,TGTGCCAGCAGCTCCGACAGGGCGGTTGCTGAAGCTTTCTTT,CASSSDRAVAEAFF
-,11,TRBJ2-7,TRBV20-1,few,TGCAGTGCTACCCCGATGTACGAGCAGTACTTC,CSATPMYEQYF
-,16,TRBJ2-7,TRBV28,-,TGTGCCAGCAGTCCAGGGGGAGGGCGCAGATCCTACGAGCAGTACTTC,CASSPGGGRRSYEQYF
-,13,TRBJ1-2,TRBV14,-,TGTGCCAGCAGCCATGACACCAGATATGGCTACACCTTC,CASSHDTRYGYTF
-,12,TRBJ2-7,TRBV4-1,-,TGCGCCAGCAGTACCAGGGGAAGCGAGCAGTACTTC,CASSTRGSEQYF
TRBD1,13,TRBJ2-5,TRBV5-5,-,TGTGCCAGCAGCATACAGGGGGGAGAGACCCAGTACTTC,CASSIQGGETQYF
TRBD1,14,TRBJ1-1,TRBV6-1,-,TGTGCCAGCAGTGAGACAGGGGGATGGACTGAAGCTTTCTTT,CASSETGGWTEAFF
-,12,TRBJ1-5,TRBV10-3,few,TGTGCCGCGGGACATACGAATCAGCCCCAGCATTTT,CAAGHTNQPQHF
-,13,TRBJ2-7,TRBV11-3,-,TGTGCCAGCAGCCGGGACCCACCCTACGAGCAGTACTTC,CASSRDPPYEQYF
-,13,TRBJ2-5,TRBV28,-,TGTGCCAGCAGTTTACGGCCCCGGGAGACCCAGTACTTC,CASSLRPRETQYF
-,15,TRBJ1-5,TRBV5-1,few,TGCGCCAGCAGCCATGGCGGCGCGGGCAATCAGCCCCAGCATTTT,CASSHGGAGNQPQHF
TRBD1,13,TRBJ1-1,TRBV29-1,few,TGCAGCGTCACGACAGGGATGAACACTGAAGCTTTCTTT,CSVTTGMNTEAFF
-,13,TRBJ2-3,TRBV29-1,-,TGCAGCGAGAAGGGCCCAGGGCCAGATACGCAGTATTTT,CSEKGPGPDTQYF
-,13,TRBJ2-5,TRBV10-2,-,TGCGCCAGTACCAGGGCGTTGGGAGAGACCCAGTACTTC,CASTRALGETQYF
TRBD2,14,TRBJ2-3,TRBV7-2,-,TGTGCCAGCAGCTCAGGACTAGCGGGAGATACGCAGTATTTT,CASSSGLAGDTQYF
-,15,TRBJ1-1,TRBV4-2,-,TGTGCCAGCAGCCAAGATTCCGGCGGGATCACTGAAGCTTTCTTT,CASSQDSGGITEAFF
-,14,TRBJ1-4,TRBV18,-,TGTGCCAGCTCTCGAGGCCAGTCGGGTGAAAAACTGTTTTTT,CASSRGQSGEKLFF
-,13,TRBJ2-5,TRBV2,-,TGTGCCAGCAGCCGGGACGCACAAGAGACCCAGTACTTC,CASSRDAQETQYF
TRBD2,15,TRBJ2-3,TRBV6-1,-,TGTGCCAGCAGCACTAGACTAGCCCTCACCTATACGCAGTATTTT,CASSTRLALTYTQYF
TRBD2,15,TRBJ2-1,TRBV9,-,TGTGCCAGCAGCGTAGTCGGGGGGTCCTACAATGAGCAGTTCTTC,CASSVVGGSYNEQFF
-,15,TRBJ2-7,TRBV6-6,-,TGTGCCAGCAGTTACCCAACAGGGAGTTCCTACGAGCAGTACTTC,CASSYPTGSSYEQYF
TRBD1,13,TRBJ1-2,TRBV6-5,-,TGTGCCAGCATGGACAGGGGGCGATATGGCTACACCTTC,CASMDRGRYGYTF